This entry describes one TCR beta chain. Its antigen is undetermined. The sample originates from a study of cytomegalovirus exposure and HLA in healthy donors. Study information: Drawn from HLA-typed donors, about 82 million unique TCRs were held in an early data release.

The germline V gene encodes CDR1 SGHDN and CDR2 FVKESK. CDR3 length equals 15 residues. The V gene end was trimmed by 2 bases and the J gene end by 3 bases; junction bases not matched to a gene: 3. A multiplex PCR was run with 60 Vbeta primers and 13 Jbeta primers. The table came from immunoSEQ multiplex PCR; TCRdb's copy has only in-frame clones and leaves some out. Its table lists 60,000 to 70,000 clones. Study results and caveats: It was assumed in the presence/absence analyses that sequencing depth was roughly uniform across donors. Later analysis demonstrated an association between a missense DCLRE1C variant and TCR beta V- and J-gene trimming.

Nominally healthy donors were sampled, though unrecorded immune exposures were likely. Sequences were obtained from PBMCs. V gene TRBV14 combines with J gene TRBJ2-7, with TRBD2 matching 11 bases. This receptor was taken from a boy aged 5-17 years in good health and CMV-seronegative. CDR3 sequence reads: CASSQQTSGGYEQYF. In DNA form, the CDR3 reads TGTGCCAGCAGCCAACAAACTAGCGGGGGCTACGAGCAGTACTTC. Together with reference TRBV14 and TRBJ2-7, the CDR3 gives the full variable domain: EAGVTQFPSHSVIEKGQTVTLRCDPISGHDNLYWYRRVMGKEIKFLLHFVKESKQDESGMPNNRFLAERTGGTYSTLKVQPAELEDSGVYFCASSQQTSGGYEQYFGPGTRLTVT.